The clone carrying this T cell receptor (beta chain) was counted a few times. In the original processing: Estimation of nucleated cell counts was performed using reference gene primer amplification. TCRdb's copy holds only in-frame clones and misses some; the assay was immunoSEQ multiplex PCR. V and J calls and clone size are copied from that table; D and trimming were computed from the DNA. The table has fewer than 400,000 clones, 75% to 90% seen once. This entry belongs to a study of blood T cell repertoires in COVID-19. Losses at the gene ends were 8 bases for V and 0 bases for J; bases not matched to a gene: 3. The CDR3 length is 13 residues. Germline V gene data show CDR1 as SGDLS and CDR2 as YYNGEE.

This receptor was taken from a woman aged 18-29 years with acute or convalescent COVID-19. The chain links TRBV9 to TRBJ2-7; 9 bases map to TRBD1. The sequenced sample consisted of peripheral blood. The DNA of the CDR3 is TGTGCCAGGGGGACAGGGAACTCCTACGAGCAGTACTTC. The encoded protein is CARGTGNSYEQYF. Full variable domain (remainder filled in from reference TRBV9 and TRBJ2-7): DSGVTQTPKHLITATGQRVTLRCSPRSGDLSVYWYQQSLDQGLQFLIQYYNGEERAKGNILERFSAQQFPDLHSELNLSSLELGDSALYFCARGTGNSYEQYFGPGTRLTVT.